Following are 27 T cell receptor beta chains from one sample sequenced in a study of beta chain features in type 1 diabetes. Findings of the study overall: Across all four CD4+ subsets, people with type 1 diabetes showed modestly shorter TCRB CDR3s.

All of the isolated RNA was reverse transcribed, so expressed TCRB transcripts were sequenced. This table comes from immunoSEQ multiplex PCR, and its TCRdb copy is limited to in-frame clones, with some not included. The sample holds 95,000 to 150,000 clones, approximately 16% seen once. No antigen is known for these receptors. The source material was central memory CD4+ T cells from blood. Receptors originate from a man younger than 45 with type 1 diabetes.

The CDR3: CASSLAGQGYGGYTF. Here the CDR3 DNA reads TGTGCCAGCAGCCTAGCGGGACAGGGTTACGGTGGCTACACCTTC. The rearrangement joins TRBV14 to TRBJ1-2; 9 nucleotides match TRBD1. V trimming: 4 bases; J trimming: 7 bases; junction bases outside the gene matches: 10. Germline V CDR1 and CDR2: SGHDN, FVKESK. The CDR3 is 15 residues long.

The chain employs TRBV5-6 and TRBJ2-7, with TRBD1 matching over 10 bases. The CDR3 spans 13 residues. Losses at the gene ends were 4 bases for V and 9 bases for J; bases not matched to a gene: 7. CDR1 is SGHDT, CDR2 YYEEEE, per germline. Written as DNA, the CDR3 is TGTGCCAGCAGCCGAGGACAGGGGGAATCGCAGTACTTC. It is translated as CASSRGQGESQYF.

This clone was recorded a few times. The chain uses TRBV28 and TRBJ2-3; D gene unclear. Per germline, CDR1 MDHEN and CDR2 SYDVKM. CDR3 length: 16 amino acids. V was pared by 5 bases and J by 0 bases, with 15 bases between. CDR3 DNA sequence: TGTGCCAGCAGTAACTCGGCAGCCCCGAGCACAGATACGCAGTATTTT. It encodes CASSNSAAPSTDTQYF.

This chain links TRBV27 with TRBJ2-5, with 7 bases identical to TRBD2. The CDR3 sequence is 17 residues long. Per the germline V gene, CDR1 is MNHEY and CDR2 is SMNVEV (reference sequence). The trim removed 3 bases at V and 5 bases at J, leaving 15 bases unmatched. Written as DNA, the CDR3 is TGTGCCAGCAGTTTCCTGCGAGGGGCGGGGGTAGAGGAGACCCAGTACTTC. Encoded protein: CASSFLRGAGVEETQYF.

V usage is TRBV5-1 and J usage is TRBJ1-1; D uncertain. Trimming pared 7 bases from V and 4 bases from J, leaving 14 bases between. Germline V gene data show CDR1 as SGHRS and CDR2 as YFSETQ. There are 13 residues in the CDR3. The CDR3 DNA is TGCGCCAGCTCCAGGTCCTTGAGCACTGAAGCTTTCTTT. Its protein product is CASSRSLSTEAFF.

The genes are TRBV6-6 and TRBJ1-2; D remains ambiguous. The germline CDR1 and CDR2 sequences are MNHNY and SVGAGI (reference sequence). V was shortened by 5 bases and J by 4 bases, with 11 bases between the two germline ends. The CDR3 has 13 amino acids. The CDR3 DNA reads TGTGCCAGCAGTGTAGACGGCCTCTATGGCTACACCTTC. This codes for CASSVDGLYGYTF.

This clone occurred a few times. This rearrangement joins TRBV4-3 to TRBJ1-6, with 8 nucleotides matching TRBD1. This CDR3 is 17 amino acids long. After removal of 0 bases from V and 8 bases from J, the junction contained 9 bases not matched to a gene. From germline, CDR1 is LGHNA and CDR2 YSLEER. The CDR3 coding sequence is TGCGCCAGCAGCCAAGATCCGGTTACAGGGGGTGATTCACCCCTCCACTTT. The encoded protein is CASSQDPVTGGDSPLHF.

The CDR3 sequence: CASSIGQGDQETQYF. CDR3 coding DNA: TGTGCCAGTAGTATAGGACAGGGGGACCAAGAGACCCAGTACTTC. This rearrangement joins TRBV19 to TRBJ2-5, with 9 bases aligning to TRBD1. Germline trimming cut 1 base from V and 0 bases from J; bases unmatched to any gene: 0. Germline loops: CDR1 LNHDA, CDR2 SQIVND (reference sequence). This CDR3 has 15 residues.

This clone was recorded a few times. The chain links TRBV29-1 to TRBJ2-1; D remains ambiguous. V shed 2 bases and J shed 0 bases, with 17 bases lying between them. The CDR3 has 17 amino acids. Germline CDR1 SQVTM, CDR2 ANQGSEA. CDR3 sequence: CSVEPYMTQSSYNEQFF. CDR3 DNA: TGCAGCGTTGAACCCTATATGACACAGAGCTCCTACAATGAGCAGTTCTTC.

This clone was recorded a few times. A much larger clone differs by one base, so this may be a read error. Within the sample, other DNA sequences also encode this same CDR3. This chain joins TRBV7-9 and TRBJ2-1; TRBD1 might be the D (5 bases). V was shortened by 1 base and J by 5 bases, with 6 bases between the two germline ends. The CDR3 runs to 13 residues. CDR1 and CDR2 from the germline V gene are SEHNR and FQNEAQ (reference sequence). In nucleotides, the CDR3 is TGTGCCAGCAGCTTAGGACAGAACAATGAGCAGTTCTTC. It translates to CASSLGQNNEQFF.

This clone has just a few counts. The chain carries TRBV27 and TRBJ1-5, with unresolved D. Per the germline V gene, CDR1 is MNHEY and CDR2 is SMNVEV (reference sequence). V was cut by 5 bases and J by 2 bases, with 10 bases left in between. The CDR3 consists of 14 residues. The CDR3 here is CASSRVLGNQPQHF. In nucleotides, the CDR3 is TGTGCCAGCAGTCGGGTCCTTGGCAATCAGCCCCAGCATTTT.

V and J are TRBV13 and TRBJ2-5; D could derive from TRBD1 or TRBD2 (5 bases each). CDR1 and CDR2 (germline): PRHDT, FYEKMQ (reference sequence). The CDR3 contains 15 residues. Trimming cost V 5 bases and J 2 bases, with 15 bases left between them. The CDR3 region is CASSADRGEQETQYF. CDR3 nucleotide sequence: TGTGCCAGCAGCGCAGACCGGGGCGAACAAGAGACCCAGTACTTC.

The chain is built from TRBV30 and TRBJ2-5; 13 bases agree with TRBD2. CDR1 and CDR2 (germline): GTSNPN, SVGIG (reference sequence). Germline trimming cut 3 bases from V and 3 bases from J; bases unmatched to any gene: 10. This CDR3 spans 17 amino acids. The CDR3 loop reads CAWRKRLGLAGEETQYF. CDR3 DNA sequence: TGTGCCTGGAGGAAGCGACTTGGACTAGCGGGGGAAGAGACCCAGTACTTC.

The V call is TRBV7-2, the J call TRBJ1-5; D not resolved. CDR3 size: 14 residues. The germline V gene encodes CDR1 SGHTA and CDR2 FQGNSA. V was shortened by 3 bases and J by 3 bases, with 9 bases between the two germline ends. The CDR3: CASSFWGDNQPQHF. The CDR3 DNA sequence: TGTGCCAGCAGCTTTTGGGGTGACAATCAGCCCCAGCATTTT.

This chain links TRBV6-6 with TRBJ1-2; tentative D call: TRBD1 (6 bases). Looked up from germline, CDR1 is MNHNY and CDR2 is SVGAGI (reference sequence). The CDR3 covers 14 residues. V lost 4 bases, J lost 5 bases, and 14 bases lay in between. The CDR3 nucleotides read TGTGCCAGCAGTTCCTGGGGCCAGGGGTATGGCTACACCTTC. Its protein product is CASSSWGQGYGYTF.

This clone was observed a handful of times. The CDR3: CASSQLGGYGYTF. In DNA form, the CDR3 reads TGCGCCAGCAGTCAATTAGGGGGTTATGGCTACACCTTC. The chain uses TRBV23-1 and TRBJ1-2, with D tentatively TRBD1 (6 bases). TRBV23-1 is identified as an open reading frame with a role that is uncertain. V gave up 1 base and J gave up 5 bases, with 8 bases separating them. This CDR3 is 13 amino acids long.

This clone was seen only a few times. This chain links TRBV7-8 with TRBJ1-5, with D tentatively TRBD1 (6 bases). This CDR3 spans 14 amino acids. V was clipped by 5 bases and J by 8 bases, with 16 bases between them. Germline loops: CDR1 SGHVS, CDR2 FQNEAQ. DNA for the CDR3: TGTGCCAGCAGCCTTGGACAGCCTCCGGAGCCCCAGCATTTT. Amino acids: CASSLGQPPEPQHF.

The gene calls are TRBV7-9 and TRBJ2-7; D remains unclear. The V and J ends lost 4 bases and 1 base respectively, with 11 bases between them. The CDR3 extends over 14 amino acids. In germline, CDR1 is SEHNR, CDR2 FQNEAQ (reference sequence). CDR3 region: CASSSDRSSYEQYF. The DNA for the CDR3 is TGTGCCAGCAGCTCGGACCGATCTTCCTACGAGCAGTACTTC.

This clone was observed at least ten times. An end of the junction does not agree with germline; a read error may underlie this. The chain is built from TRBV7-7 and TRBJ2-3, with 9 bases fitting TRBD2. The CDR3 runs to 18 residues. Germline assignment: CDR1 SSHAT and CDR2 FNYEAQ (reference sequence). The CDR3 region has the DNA TGTGCTAGCAGCTTAACTCCCCGCGGTAGCGGGGGAGCAGATACGCAGTATTTT. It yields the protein CASSLTPRGSGGADTQYF.

CDR3 amino acids: CASSPLAGEQFF. CDR3 DNA: TGTGCCAGCAGCCCTCTAGCGGGTGAGCAGTTCTTC. The chain uses TRBV7-2 and TRBJ2-1; 8 bases agree with TRBD2. The V gene end was trimmed by 5 bases and the J gene end by 9 bases; junction bases not matched to a gene: 3. The CDR3 covers 12 residues. Germline V CDR1 and CDR2: SGHTA, FQGNSA.

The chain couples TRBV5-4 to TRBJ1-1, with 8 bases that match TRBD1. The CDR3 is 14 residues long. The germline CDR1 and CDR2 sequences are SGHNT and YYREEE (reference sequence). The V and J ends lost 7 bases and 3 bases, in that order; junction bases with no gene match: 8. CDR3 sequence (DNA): TGTGCCAGCGCTCCGCAGGGGGCTTACACTGAAGCTTTCTTT. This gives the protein CASAPQGAYTEAFF.

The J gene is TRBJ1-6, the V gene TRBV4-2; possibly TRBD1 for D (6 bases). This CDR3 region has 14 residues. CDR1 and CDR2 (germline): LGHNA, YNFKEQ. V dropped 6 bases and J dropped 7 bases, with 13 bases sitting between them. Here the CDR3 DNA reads TGTGCCAGCAGACCGGGACAAGGGAATTCACCCCTCCACTTT. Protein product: CASRPGQGNSPLHF.

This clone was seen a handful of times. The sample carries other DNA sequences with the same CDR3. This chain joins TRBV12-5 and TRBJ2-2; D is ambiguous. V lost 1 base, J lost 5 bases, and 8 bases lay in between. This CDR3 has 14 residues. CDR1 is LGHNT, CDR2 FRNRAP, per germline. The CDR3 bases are TGTGCTAGTGGTTTGGGGCAGGTAACCGGGGAGCTGTTTTTT. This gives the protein CASGLGQVTGELFF.

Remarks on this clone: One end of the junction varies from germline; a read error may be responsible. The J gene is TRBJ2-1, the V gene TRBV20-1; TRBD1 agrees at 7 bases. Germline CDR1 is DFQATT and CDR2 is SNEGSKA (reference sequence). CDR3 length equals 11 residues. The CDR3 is CSAIRGPSGIF. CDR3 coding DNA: TGCAGTGCTATTAGGGGGCCGTCTGGGATCTTC.

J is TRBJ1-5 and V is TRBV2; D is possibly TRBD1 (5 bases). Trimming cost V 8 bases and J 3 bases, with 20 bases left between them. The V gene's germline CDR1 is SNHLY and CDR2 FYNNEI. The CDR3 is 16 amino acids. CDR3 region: CASAPLIRDPNQPQHF. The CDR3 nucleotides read TGTGCCAGCGCCCCATTAATTCGGGACCCCAATCAGCCCCAGCATTTT. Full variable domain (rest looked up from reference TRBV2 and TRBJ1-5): EPEVTQTPSHQVTQMGQEVILRCVPISNHLYFYWYRQILGQKVEFLVSFYNNEISEKSEIFDDQFSVERPDGSNFTLKIRSTKLEDSAMYFCASAPLIRDPNQPQHFGDGTRLSIL.

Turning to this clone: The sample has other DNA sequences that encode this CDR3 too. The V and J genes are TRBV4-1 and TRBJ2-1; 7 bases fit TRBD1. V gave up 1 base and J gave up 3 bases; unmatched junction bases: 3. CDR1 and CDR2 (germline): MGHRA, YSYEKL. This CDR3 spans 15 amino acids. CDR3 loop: CASSQGQGGYNEQFF. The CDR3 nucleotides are TGCGCCAGCAGCCAAGGACAGGGTGGCTACAATGAGCAGTTCTTC.

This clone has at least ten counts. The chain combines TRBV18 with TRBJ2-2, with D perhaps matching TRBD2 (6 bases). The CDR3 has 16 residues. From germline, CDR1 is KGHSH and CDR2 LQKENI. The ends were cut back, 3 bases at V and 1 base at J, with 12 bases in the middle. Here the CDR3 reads CASSPPGLENTGELFF. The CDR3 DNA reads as TGTGCCAGCTCACCCCCGGGACTCGAGAACACCGGGGAGCTGTTTTTT.